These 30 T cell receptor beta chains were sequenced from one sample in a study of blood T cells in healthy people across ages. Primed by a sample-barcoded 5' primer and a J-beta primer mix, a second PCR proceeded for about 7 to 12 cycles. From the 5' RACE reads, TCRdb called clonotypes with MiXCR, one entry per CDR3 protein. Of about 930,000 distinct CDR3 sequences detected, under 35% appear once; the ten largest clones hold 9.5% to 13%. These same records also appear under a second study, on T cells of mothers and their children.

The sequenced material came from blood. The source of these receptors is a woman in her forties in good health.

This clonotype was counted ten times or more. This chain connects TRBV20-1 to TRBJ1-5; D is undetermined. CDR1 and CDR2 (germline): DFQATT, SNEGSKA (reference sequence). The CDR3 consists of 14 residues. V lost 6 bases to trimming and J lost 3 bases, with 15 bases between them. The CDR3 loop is CSADERHNNQPQHF. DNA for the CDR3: TGCAGTGCCGACGAGAGGCACAACAATCAGCCCCAGCATTTT.

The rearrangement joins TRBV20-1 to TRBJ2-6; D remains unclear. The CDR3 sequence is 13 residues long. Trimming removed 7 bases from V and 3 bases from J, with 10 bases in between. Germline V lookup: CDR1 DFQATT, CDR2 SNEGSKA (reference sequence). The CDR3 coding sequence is TGCAGTGGGAGTACACTTGGGGCCAACGTCCTGACTTTC. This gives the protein CSGSTLGANVLTF.

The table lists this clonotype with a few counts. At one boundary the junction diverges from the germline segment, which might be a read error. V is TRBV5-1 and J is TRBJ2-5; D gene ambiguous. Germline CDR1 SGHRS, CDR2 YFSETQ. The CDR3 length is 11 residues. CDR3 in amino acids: CASSLQEAQYF. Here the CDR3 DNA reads TGCGCCAGCAGCTTGCAAGAGGCCCAGTACTTC. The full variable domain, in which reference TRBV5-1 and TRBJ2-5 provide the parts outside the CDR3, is KAGVTQTPRYLIKTRGQQVTLSCSPISGHRSVSWYQQTPGQGLQFLFEYFSETQRNKGNFPGRFSGRQFSNSRSEMNVSTLELGDSALYLCASSLQEAQYFGPGTRLLVL.

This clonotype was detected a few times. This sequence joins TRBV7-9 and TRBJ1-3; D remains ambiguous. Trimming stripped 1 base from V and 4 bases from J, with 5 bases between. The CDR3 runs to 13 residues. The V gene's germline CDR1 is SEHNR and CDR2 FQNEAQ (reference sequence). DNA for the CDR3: TGTGCCAGCAGCTTAGTAGCCGGAAACACCATATATTTT. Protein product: CASSLVAGNTIYF.

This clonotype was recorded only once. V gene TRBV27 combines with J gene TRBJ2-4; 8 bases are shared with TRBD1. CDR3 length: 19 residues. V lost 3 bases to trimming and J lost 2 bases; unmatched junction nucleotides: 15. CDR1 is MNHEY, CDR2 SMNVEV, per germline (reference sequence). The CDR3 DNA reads TGTGCCAGCAGTTTCAGGCAGGGGGCATTATCGGGGACCAAAAACATTCAGTACTTC. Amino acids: CASSFRQGALSGTKNIQYF.

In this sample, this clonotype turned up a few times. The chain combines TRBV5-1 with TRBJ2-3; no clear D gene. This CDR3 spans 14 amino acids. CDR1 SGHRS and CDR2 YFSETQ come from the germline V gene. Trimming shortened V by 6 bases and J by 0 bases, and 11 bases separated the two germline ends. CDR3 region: CASMATPSTDTQYF. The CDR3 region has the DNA TGCGCCAGCATGGCGACACCTAGCACAGATACGCAGTATTTT.

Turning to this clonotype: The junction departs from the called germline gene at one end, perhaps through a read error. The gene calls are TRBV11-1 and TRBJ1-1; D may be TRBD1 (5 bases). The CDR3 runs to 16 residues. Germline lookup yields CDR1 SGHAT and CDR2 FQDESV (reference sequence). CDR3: CASSPFPTAMNAEAFF. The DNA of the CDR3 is TGTGCCAGCAGCCCTTTCCCGACAGCCATGAACGCTGAAGCTTTCTTT.

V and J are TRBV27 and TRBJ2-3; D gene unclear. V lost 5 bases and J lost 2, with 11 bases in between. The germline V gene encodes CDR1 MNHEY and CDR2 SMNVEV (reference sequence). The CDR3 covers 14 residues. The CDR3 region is CASSRNHDTDTQYF. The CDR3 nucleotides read TGTGCCAGCAGTCGGAATCATGACACAGATACGCAGTATTTT.

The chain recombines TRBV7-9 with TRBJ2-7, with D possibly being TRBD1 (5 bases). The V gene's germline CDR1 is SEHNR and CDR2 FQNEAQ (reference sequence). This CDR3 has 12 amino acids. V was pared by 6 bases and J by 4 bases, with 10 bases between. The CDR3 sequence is CASRGTGYEQYF. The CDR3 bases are TGTGCCAGCAGAGGAACAGGTTACGAGCAGTACTTC.

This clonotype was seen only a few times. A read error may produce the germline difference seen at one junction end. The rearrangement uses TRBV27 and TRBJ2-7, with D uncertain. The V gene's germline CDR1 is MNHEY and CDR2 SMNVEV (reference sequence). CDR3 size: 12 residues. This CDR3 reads CAGRRYTYEQYF. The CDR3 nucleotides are TGTGCCGGCAGGAGATATACCTACGAGCAGTACTTC.

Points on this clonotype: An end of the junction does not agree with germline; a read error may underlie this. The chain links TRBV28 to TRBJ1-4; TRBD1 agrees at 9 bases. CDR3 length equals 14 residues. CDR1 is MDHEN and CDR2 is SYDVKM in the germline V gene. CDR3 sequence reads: CASSHDRGDEKRFF. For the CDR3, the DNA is TGTGCCAGCAGTCATGACAGGGGGGACGAAAAACGGTTTTTT.

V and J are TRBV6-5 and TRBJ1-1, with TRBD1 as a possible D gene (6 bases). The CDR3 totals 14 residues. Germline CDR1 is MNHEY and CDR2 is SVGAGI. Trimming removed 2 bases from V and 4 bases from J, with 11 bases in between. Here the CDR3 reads CASSYGGRGTEAFF. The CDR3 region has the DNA TGTGCCAGCAGTTACGGGGGGCGGGGCACTGAAGCTTTCTTT.

The CDR3, as DNA: TGTGCCACCGGAGGAACAGGGGAAAGCTCCTACGAGCAGTACTTC. Protein: CATGGTGESSYEQYF. The chain has TRBV10-3 and TRBJ2-7; 7 bases are shared with TRBD1. J gave up 0 bases and V 10 bases, and 12 bases lay outside the gene matches. Germline CDR1 is ENHRY and CDR2 is SYGVKD. The CDR3 runs to 15 residues.

CDR3 DNA: TGCAGTGCTAGAGCCACGAAGGGCAGGGACTATGGCTACACCTTC. Encoded protein: CSARATKGRDYGYTF. This chain connects TRBV20-1 to TRBJ1-2; D perhaps matches TRBD1 (5 bases). The V gene lost 1 base and the J gene lost 3 bases, with 15 bases spanning the gap. The CDR3 is 15 residues long. Germline-derived CDR1 and CDR2 are DFQATT and SNEGSKA (reference sequence).

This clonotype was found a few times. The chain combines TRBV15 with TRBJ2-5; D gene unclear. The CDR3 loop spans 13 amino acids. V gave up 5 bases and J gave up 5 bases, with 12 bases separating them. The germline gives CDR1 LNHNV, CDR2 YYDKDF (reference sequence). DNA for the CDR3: TGTGCCACCAGCTCAACGGGTGGGGAGACCCAGTACTTC. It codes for CATSSTGGETQYF.

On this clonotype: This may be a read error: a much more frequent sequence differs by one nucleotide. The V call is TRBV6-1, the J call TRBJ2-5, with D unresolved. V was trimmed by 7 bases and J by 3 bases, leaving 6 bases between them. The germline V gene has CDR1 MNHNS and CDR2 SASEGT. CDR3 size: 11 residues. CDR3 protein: CASMEEETQYF. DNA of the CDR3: TGTGCCAGCATGGAAGAAGAGACCCAGTACTTC.

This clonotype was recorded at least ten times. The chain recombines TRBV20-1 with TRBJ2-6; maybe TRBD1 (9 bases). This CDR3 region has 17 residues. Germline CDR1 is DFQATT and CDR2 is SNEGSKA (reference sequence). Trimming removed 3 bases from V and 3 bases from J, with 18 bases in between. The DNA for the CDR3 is TGCAGTGCTAGTAACAGGGGGCGGGAGGATGGGGCCAACGTCCTGACTTTC. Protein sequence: CSASNRGREDGANVLTF.

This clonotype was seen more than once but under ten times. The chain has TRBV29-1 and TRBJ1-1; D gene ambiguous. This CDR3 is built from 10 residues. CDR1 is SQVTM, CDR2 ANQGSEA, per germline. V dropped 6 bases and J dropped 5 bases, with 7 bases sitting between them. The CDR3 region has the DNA TGCAGCGTGCAATCAACTGAAGCTTTCTTT. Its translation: CSVQSTEAFF.

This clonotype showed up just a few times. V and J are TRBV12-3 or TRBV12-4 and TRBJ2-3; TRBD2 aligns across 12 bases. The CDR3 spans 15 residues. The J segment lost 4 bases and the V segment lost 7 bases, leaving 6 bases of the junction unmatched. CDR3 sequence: CASITPSGGADTQYF. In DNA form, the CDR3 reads TGTGCCAGCATCACCCCTAGCGGGGGGGCAGATACGCAGTATTTT.

The CDR3 here is CASSFVGLGNTEAFF. The DNA of the CDR3 is TGTGCCAGCAGTTTCGTGGGTCTGGGGAACACTGAAGCTTTCTTT. The chain is built from TRBV28 and TRBJ1-1; no clear D gene. Trimming took 3 bases from V and 1 from J, leaving 12 bases between them. CDR1 is MDHEN, CDR2 SYDVKM, per germline. The CDR3 sequence is 15 residues long.

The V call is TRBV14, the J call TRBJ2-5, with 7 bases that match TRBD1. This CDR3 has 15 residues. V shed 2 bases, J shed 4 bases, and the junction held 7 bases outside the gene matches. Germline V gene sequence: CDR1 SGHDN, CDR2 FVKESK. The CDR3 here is CASSQPQGSGETQYF. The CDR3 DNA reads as TGTGCCAGCAGCCAACCACAGGGGTCAGGAGAGACCCAGTACTTC.

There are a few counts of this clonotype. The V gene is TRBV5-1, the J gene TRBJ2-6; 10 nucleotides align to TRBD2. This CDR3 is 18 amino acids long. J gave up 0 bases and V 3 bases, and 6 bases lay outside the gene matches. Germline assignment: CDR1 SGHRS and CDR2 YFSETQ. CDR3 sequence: CASSSNIAGGSGANVLTF. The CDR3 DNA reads TGCGCCAGCAGCTCAAATATAGCGGGGGGCTCTGGGGCCAACGTCCTGACTTTC.

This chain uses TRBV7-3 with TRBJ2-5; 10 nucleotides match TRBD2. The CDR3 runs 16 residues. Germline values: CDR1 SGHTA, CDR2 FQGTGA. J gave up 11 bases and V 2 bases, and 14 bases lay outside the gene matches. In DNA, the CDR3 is TGTGCCAGCAGCTTAGCTAGCGGGGGACTCAACAAGGAGCAGTACTTC. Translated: CASSLASGGLNKEQYF.

This CDR3 is CASSQDGRGGYGYTF. CDR3 bases: TGCGCCAGCAGCCAAGATGGGCGAGGCGGATATGGCTACACCTTC. The chain uses TRBV4-1 and TRBJ1-2; D ambiguous. The germline V and J ends were trimmed by 0 bases and 5 bases, with 13 bases remaining between them. Germline CDR1 MGHRA, CDR2 YSYEKL. The CDR3 sequence is 15 residues long.

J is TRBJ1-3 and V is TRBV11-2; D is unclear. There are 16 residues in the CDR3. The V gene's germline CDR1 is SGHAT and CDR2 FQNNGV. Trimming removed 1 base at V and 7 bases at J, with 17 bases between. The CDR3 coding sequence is TGTGCCAGCAGCTTAGTAACCCTGGTCCCGACGAACACCATATATTTT. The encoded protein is CASSLVTLVPTNTIYF.

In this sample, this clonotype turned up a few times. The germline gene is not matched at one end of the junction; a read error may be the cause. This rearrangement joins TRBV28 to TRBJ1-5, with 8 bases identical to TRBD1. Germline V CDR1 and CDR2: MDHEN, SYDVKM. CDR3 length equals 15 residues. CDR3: CASGFQGAPQLPRHF. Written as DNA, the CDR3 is TGTGCCAGCGGATTTCAGGGGGCCCCGCAATTGCCCCGGCATTTT.

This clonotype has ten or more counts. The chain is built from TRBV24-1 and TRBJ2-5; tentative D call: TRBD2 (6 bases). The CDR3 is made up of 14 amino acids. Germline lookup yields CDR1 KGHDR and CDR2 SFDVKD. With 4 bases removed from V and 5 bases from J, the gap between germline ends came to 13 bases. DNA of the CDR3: TGTGCCACCAGTGAGGGGGGAAGGAGGGAGACCCAGTACTTC. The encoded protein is CATSEGGRRETQYF.

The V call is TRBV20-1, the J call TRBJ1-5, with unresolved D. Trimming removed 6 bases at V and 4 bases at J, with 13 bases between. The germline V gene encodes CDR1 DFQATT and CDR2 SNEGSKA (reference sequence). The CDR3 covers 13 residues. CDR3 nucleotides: TGCAGTGCCACGGTGAGGGCGAATCAGCCCCAGCATTTT. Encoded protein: CSATVRANQPQHF.

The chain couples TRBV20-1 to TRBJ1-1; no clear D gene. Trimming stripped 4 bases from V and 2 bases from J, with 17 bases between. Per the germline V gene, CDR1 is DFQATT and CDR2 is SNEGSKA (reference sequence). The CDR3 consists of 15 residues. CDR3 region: CSATRNSRVNTEAFF. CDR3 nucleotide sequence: TGCAGTGCTACCCGAAATAGTAGGGTTAACACTGAAGCTTTCTTT.

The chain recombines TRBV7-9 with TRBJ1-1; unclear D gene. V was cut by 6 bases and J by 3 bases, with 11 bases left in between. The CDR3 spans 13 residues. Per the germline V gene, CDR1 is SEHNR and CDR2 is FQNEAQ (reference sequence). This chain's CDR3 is CASRPNSYTEAFF. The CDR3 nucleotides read TGTGCCAGCAGGCCGAACAGCTACACTGAAGCTTTCTTT.